Below are 5 T cell receptor beta chains sequenced from a single sample in a study of blood T cell repertoires in COVID-19. TCRdb keeps only in-frame clones here, not all; method: immunoSEQ multiplex PCR. The top ten clones hold more than 15% of a sample with approximately 300,000 clones, approximately 84% of them seen once. Sequenced input: peripheral blood. The receptors shown here come from a person aged 70 to 85 with COVID-19, enrolled during active disease.

This clone has just a few counts. The rearrangement uses TRBV24-1 and TRBJ1-5, with 7 bases identical to TRBD1. The germline V gene has CDR1 KGHDR and CDR2 SFDVKD. The CDR3 has 16 residues. Unmatched junction bases numbered 4, after V lost 3 bases and J lost 0 bases. CDR3 residues: CATSDGQAYSNQPQHF. CDR3 coding DNA: TGTGCCACCAGTGATGGACAGGCCTATAGCAATCAGCCCCAGCATTTT.

The J gene is TRBJ2-3, the V gene TRBV19, with 13 bases lining up with TRBD2. V was pared by 6 bases and J by 4 bases, with 7 bases of the junction left unmatched. The length of the CDR3 is 16 residues. The germline V gene has CDR1 LNHDA and CDR2 SQIVND (reference sequence). CDR3 amino acids: CASRDGTSGIPDTQYF. In DNA form, the CDR3 reads TGTGCCAGTAGGGATGGGACTAGCGGGATCCCAGATACGCAGTATTTT.

J is TRBJ2-7 and V is TRBV27; TRBD1 is a possible D gene (6 bases). The CDR3 length is 18 residues. V gave up 6 bases and J gave up 2 bases, with 26 bases separating them. Germline V gene sequence: CDR1 MNHEY, CDR2 SMNVEV (reference sequence). As DNA, the CDR3 is TGTGCCAGCAGCACTTACGGGACACCTCGGGACCCTGCCTACGAGCAGTACTTC. This gives the protein CASSTYGTPRDPAYEQYF.

This clone was found once. This sequence joins TRBV21-1 and TRBJ2-7; the tabulated D call, TRBD2, remains unverified against the DNA. TRBV21-1 is tagged as a pseudogene. CDR3 length: 16 amino acids. DNA for the CDR3: TGTGCCAGCAGCAAAGGGGGGCAGCGGGAGGGCCCCGAGCAGTACTTC. Protein product: CASSKGGQREGPEQYF.

V gene TRBV19 combines with J gene TRBJ1-5; tentative D call: TRBD1 (6 bases). The ends were cut back, 5 bases at V and 2 bases at J, with 13 bases in the middle. The CDR3 is 15 amino acids. In germline, CDR1 is LNHDA, CDR2 SQIVND (reference sequence). Here the CDR3 DNA reads TGTGCCAGTAGTTCGCAGGACAGAGGCAATCAGCCCCAGCATTTT. Its protein product is CASSSQDRGNQPQHF. Full variable domain (missing parts from reference TRBV19 and TRBJ1-5): DGGITQSPKYLFRKEGQNVTLSCEQNLNHDAMYWYRQDPGQGLRLIYYSQIVNDFQKGDIAEGYSVSREKKESFPLTVTSAQKNPTAFYLCASSSQDRGNQPQHFGDGTRLSIL.